This T cell receptor (beta chain) was sequenced for a study of cytomegalovirus exposure and HLA in healthy donors. This clone occurred once. Its antigen remains unknown. Germline and junction disagree at one end, which may indicate a read error. Study-level points and caveats: Later analysis identified a missense DCLRE1C variant that was linked to TCR beta V- and J-gene trimming. Associated with HLA alleles at 0.05 false discovery rate in a later analysis were approximately 17,000 TCR beta sequences. With further analysis later on, most CMV-associated TCR beta chains appeared HLA-restricted. Roughly even sequencing depth across donors was the assumption behind the presence/absence analyses.

Germline V gene sequence: CDR1 SQVTM, CDR2 ANQGSEA. This CDR3 is 12 amino acids long. Primers for the PCR totalled 60 Vbeta and 13 Jbeta. The data were produced by immunoSEQ multiplex PCR, yet TCRdb's version contains in-frame clones alone and is incomplete. The sample lists about 200,000 clones, around 80% seen once, with less than 2% in the top ten. The TCR comes from a young woman in good health and CMV-seronegative. The sequencing input was PBMCs. The gene calls are TRBV29-1 and TRBJ2-3, with unresolved D. The CDR3 protein is CSVEADTDTQYF. CDR3 nucleotide sequence: TGCAGCGTGGAAGCAGACACAGATACGCAGTATTTT.